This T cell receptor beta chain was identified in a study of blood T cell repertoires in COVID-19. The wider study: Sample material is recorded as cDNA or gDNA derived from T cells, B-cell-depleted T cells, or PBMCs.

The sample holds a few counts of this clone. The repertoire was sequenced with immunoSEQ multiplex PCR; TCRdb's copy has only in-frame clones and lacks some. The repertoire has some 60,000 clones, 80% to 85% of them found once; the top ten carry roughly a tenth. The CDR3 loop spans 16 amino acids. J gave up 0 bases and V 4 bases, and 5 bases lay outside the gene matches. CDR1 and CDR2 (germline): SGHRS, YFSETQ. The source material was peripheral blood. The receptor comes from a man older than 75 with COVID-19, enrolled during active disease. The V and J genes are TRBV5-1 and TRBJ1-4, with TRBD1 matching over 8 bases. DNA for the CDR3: TGCGCCAGCAGCCCTGGACAGGGACCAACTAATGAAAAACTGTTTTTT. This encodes CASSPGQGPTNEKLFF.